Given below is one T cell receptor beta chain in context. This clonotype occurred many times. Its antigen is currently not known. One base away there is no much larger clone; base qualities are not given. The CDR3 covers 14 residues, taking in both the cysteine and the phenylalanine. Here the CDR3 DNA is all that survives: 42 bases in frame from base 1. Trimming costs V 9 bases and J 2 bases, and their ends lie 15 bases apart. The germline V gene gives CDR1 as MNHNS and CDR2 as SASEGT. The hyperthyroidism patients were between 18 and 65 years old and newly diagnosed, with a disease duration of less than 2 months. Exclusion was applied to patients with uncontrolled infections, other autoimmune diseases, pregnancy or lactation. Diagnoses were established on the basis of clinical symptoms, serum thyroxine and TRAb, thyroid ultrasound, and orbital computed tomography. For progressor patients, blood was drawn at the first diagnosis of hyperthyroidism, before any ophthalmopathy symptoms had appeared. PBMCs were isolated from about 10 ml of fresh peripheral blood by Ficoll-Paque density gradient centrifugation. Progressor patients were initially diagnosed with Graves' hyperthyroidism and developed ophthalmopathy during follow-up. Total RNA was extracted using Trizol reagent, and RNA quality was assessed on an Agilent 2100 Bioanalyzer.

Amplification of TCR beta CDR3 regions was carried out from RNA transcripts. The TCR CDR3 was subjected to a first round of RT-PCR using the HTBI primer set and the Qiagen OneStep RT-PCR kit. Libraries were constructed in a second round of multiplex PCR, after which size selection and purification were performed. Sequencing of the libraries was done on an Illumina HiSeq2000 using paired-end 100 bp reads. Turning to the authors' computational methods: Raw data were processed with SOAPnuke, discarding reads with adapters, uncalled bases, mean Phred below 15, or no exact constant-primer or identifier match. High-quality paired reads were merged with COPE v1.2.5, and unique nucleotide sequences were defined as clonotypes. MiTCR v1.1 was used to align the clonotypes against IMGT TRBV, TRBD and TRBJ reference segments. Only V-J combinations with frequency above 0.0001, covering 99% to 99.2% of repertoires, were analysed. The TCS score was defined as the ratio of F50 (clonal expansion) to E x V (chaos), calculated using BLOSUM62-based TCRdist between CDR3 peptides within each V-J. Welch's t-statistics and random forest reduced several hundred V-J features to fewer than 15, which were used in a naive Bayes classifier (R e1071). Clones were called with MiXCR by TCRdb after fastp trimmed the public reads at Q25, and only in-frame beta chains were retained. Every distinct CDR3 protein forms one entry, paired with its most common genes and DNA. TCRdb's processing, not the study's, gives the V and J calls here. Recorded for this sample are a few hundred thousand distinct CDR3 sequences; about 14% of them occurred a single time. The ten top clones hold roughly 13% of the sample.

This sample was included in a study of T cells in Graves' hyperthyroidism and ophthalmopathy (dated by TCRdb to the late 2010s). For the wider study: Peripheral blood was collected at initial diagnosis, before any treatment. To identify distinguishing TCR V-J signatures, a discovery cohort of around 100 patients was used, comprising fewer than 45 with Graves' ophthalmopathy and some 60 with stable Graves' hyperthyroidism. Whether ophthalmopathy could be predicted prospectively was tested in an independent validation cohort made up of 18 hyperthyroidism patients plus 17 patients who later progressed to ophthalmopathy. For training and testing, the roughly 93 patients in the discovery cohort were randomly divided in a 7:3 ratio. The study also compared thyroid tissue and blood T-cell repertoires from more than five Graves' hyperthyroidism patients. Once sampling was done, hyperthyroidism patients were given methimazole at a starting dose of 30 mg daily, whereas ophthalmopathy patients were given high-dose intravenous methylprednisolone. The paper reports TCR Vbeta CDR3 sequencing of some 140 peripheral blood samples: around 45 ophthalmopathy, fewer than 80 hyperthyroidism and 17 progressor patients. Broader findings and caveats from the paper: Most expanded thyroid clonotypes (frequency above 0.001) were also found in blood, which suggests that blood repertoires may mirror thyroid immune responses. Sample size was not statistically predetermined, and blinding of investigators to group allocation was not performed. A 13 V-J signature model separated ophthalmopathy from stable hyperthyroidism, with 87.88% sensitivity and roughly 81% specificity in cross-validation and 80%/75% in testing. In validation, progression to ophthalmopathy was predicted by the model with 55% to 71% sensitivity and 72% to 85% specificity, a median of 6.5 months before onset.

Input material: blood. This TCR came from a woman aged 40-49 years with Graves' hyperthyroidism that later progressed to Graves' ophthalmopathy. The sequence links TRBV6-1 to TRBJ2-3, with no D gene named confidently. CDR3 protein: CASSAIHHTDTQYF. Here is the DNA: TGTGCCAGTTCAGCTATCCACCACACAGATACGCAGTATTTT.